The clone carrying this T cell receptor beta chain showed up many times. What it binds is not known. This sample is drawn from a study of metastatic and nonmetastatic thyroid tumors. Study context: Repertoires of blood and of tissue (tumor or nodule) from malignant and benign thyroid patients were compared.

The germline V gene has CDR1 ENHRY and CDR2 SYGVKD. The V end was cut by 3 bases, the J end by 2 bases, with 19 bases between. The CDR3 covers 18 residues. No treatment of any kind had been given to any patient before thyroid surgery. Study findings and constraints: Within blood and tumor, benign nodules reportedly had significantly lower TCR beta diversity than malignant thyroid tumors did.

In the original workflow: A classifier for distant metastasis in papillary thyroid cancer was constructed using CDR3 differences observed across clinicopathological groups. TCRdb ran MiXCR on the PCR reads. The V and J calls were not made by the authors but by TCRdb's processing. The data contain more than 35,000 clones, approximately 13% of them singletons. Sequencing input: blood. The TCR originated in a female donor with papillary thyroid cancer or a benign thyroid nodule (not recorded which). Some clones in this sample may be carry-over from other donors' samples. The chain employs TRBV10-3 and TRBJ1-4, with D tentatively TRBD1 (6 bases). The CDR3 nucleotides are TGTGCCATCAGTGACTCCACATTGAGGGGGAGGACTAATGAAAAACTGTTTTTT. It codes for CAISDSTLRGRTNEKLFF.